Reported below is one T cell receptor (beta chain). The antigen is unknown. With the Oncomine TCR Beta short-read assay, DNA from cultured CD4+ T cells was sequenced. A single record per CDR3 protein comes from TCRdb applying MiXCR to the PCR reads. The data hold tens of thousands of distinct CDR3 sequences, with approximately 51% observed a single time. This CDR3 contains 14 residues. The V segment lost 5 bases and the J segment 5 bases; nucleotides outside the gene matches: 5. Germline CDR1 is MNHEY and CDR2 is SVGEGT. Treatment described: roughly 10-day PBMC culture with coronavirus spike peptide pools or control peptides (ViraFEST assay). The sample originates from a study of vaccination and CD4 T cells after COVID-19. At the level of the study: Convalescent individuals exhibited SARS-CoV-2 positivity on nasal swab PCR, with several mild and one severe presentation. Cells were stimulated with overlapping spike peptides from SARS-CoV-2, HCoV-NL63, HCoV-OC43 and HCoV-229E.

Overall study findings and caveats: A nonsignificant rise from roughly 22 to 38 was seen in the median number of SARS-CoV-2-reactive clonotypes.

This chain links TRBV6-2 or TRBV6-3 with TRBJ2-2, with 7 bases lining up with TRBD2. The source is a human donor who had recovered from COVID-19. The sample taken for sequencing was CD4+ T cells from blood, cultured in vitro. In nucleotides, the CDR3 is TGTGCCAGCAGTGCGGGAGATTCGACCGGGGAGCTGTTTTTT. Its protein is CASSAGDSTGELFF.